This T cell receptor (beta chain) emerged from a study of Ad26.COV2.S vaccination and SARS-CoV-2 variants. Using immunoSEQ multiplex PCR, the repertoire was profiled, and TCRdb retains in-frame clones only, with some absent. The data contain approximately 140,000 clones, 86% of them singletons. Remarks on this clone: Its antigen is not identified.

The study's findings and limits: Following vaccination, spike-specific CD8+ and CD4+ T cell responses reportedly exhibited substantial breadth. Analyses that measured TCR breadth and depth may have underestimated total T cell responses. Higher spike-specific TCR breadth was found in vaccine recipients than in placebo recipients. Vaccinated and placebo-treated recipients had similar non-spike TCR breadth.

Sequencing was performed on peripheral blood, taken after recovery from COVID-19. The TCR comes from a human donor who had recovered from COVID-19.

Written as DNA, the CDR3 is TGTGCCAGCAGTTACAGCGGGGGGTCCCGCAATGAGCAGTTCTTC. It yields the protein CASSYSGGSRNEQFF. V and J are TRBV6-2 or TRBV6-3 and TRBJ2-1; 9 bases fit TRBD2. CDR1 is MNHEY, CDR2 SVGEGT, per germline. The CDR3 spans 15 residues. V trimming: 2 bases; J trimming: 6 bases; junction bases outside the gene matches: 5.